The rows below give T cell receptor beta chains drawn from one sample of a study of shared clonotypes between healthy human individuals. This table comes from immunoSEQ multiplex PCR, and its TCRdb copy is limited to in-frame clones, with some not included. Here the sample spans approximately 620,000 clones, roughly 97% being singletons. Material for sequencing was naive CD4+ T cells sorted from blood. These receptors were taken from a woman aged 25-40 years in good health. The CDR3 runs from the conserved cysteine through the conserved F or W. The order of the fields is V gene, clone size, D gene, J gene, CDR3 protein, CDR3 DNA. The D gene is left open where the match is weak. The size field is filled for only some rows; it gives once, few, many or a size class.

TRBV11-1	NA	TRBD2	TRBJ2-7	CASSWTTSGSNSYEQYF	TGTGCCAGCAGCTGGACCACTAGCGGGTCTAACTCCTACGAGCAGTACTTC
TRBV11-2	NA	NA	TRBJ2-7	CASSSIDRGQKPYEQYF	TGTGCCAGCAGCTCCATAGACCGGGGGCAGAAGCCCTACGAGCAGTACTTC
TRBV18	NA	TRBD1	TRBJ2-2	CASSTGQGNTGELFF	TGTGCCAGCTCGACGGGACAGGGGAACACCGGGGAGCTGTTTTTT
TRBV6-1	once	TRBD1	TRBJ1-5	CASSEVDREWSRQHF	TGTGCCAGCAGTGAGGTCGACAGGGAATGGTCACGCCAGCATTTT
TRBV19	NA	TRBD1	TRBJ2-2	CASNLGQLNTGELFF	TGTGCCAGTAACTTGGGACAGCTGAACACCGGGGAGCTGTTTTTT
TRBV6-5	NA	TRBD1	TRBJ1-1	CASSFDRGPNTEAFF	TGTGCCAGCAGTTTTGACAGGGGACCAAACACTGAAGCTTTCTTT
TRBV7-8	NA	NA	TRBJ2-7	CASSLESAGNSYEQYF	TGTGCCAGCAGCTTAGAGTCGGCAGGGAACTCCTACGAGCAGTACTTC
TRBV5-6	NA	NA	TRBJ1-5	CASSLWGAKQPQHF	TGTGCCAGCAGCTTGTGGGGAGCAAAGCAGCCCCAGCATTTT
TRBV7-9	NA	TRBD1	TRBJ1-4	CASSIGQVDEKLFF	TGTGCCAGCAGCATAGGACAGGTCGATGAAAAACTGTTTTTT
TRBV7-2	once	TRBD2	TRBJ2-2	CASSLVGTSGTTGELFF	TGTGCCAGCAGCTTAGTGGGGACTAGCGGAACTACCGGGGAGCTGTTTTTT
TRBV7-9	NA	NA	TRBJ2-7	CASTTRGSIVYEQYF	TGTGCCAGCACTACGCGCGGGTCGATCGTCTACGAGCAGTACTTC
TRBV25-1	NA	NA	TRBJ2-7	CASSPPISYEQYF	TGTGCCAGCAGTCCCCCTATCTCCTACGAGCAGTACTTC
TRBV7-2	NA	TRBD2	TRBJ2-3	CASSLDSSGRGNTQYF	TGTGCCAGCAGCTTAGATAGTAGCGGGAGGGGTAATACGCAGTATTTT
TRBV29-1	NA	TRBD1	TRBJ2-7	CSVLEEDRGRDEQYF	TGCAGCGTCTTAGAAGAGGACAGGGGGCGCGACGAGCAGTACTTC
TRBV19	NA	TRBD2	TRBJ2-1	CASSRGSGERNEQFF	TGTGCCAGTTCCCGGGGTAGCGGGGAACGTAATGAGCAGTTCTTC
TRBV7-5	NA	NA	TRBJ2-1	CVRSLGRGSYNEQFF	TGTGTCAGAAGCTTAGGCAGGGGGTCCTACAATGAGCAGTTCTTC
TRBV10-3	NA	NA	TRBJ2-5	CAISARDGETQYF	TGTGCCATCAGTGCCCGGGACGGGGAGACCCAGTACTTC
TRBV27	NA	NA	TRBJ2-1	CASSKPAGQVRATEQFF	TGTGCCAGCAGCAAACCTGCTGGGCAGGTTCGAGCCACTGAGCAGTTCTTC
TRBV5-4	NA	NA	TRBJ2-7	CASSRESGPKPHEQYF	TGTGCCAGCAGCCGCGAATCAGGGCCTAAACCCCACGAGCAGTACTTC
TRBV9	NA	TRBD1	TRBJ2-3	CASSVGTGASTDTQYF	TGTGCCAGCAGCGTAGGGACAGGGGCTAGCACAGATACGCAGTATTTT
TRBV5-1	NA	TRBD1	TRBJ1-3	CASSFGGKGARNTIYF	TGCGCCAGCAGCTTCGGGGGTAAGGGGGCGAGGAACACCATATATTTT
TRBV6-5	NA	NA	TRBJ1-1	CASSYMGYTEAFF	TGTGCCAGCAGTTACATGGGGTACACTGAAGCTTTCTTT
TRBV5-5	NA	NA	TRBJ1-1	CASSLTGPPEAFF	TGTGCCAGCAGCTTGACAGGGCCCCCTGAAGCTTTCTTT
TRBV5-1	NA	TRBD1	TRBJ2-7	CASSGNRGPYEQYF	TGCGCCAGCAGCGGGAACAGGGGACCCTACGAGCAGTACTTC
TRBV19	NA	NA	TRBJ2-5	CASSTSAGETQYF	TGTGCCAGTAGTACTAGTGCCGGGGAGACCCAGTACTTC
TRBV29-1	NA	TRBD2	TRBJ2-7	CSVELTSGMPEQYF	TGCAGCGTTGAGCTTACTAGCGGGATGCCCGAGCAGTACTTC
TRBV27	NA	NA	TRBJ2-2	CASSLSAGFTGELFF	TGTGCCAGCAGTTTATCGGCGGGGTTCACCGGGGAGCTGTTTTTT
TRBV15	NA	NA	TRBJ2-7	CATSRDNRVQIEQYF	TGTGCCACCAGCAGAGATAACAGGGTGCAAATCGAGCAGTACTTC
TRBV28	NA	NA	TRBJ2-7	CASSFMVGGSLEQYF	TGTGCCAGCAGTTTCATGGTTGGAGGATCTCTCGAGCAGTACTTC
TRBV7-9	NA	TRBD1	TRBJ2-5	CASSDGTGAGETQYF	TGTGCCAGCAGCGACGGGACAGGGGCGGGAGAGACCCAGTACTTC
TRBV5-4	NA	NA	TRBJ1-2	CASSLVTGYGYTF	TGTGCCAGCAGCTTGGTGACAGGCTATGGCTACACCTTC
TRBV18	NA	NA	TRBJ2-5	CASSPSTLETQYF	TGTGCCAGCTCACCATCGACCTTAGAGACCCAGTACTTC
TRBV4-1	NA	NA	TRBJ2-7	CASSPKGLEQYF	TGCGCCAGCAGCCCCAAAGGACTCGAGCAGTACTTC
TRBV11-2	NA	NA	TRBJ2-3	CASSPQLGTDTQYF	TGTGCCAGCAGCCCGCAATTGGGAACAGATACGCAGTATTTT
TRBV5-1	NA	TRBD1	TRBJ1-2	CASSSTGKNYGYTF	TGCGCCAGCAGCTCGACAGGGAAGAACTATGGCTACACCTTC
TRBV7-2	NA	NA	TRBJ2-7	CASIAVTPYEQYF	TGTGCCAGCATCGCAGTAACCCCCTACGAGCAGTACTTC
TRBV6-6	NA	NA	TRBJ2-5	CASSYPPSGEETQYF	TGTGCCAGCAGTTACCCGCCCTCGGGTGAGGAGACCCAGTACTTC
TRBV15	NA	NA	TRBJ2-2	CATSRDRLVNTGELFF	TGTGCCACCAGCAGAGATCGGCTAGTAAACACCGGGGAGCTGTTTTTT
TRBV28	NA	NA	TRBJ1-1	CASRGGEAFF	TGTGCCTCTCGGGGGGGAGAAGCTTTCTTT
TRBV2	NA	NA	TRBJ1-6	CASSEQGSYNSPLHF	TGTGCCAGCAGTGAACAGGGTTCCTATAATTCACCCCTCCACTTT
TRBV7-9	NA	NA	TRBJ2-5	CASSFFPGRGQETQYF	TGTGCCAGCAGCTTCTTTCCCGGCCGGGGACAAGAGACCCAGTACTTC
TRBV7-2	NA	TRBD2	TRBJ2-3	CASSFTSGGGTQYF	TGTGCCAGCAGCTTCACAAGCGGGGGTGGTACGCAGTATTTT
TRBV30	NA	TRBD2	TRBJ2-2	CACNPSGITGELFF	TGTGCCTGCAACCCCAGCGGGATTACCGGGGAGCTGTTTTTT
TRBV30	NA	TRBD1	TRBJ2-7	CAWVDRASEQYF	TGTGCCTGGGTGGACAGGGCCTCCGAGCAGTACTTC
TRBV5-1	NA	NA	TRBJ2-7	CASSLQGRSYEQYF	TGCGCCAGCAGCTTGCAGGGGCGATCCTACGAGCAGTACTTC
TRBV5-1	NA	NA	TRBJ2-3	CASSLDGRRVGDTQYF	TGCGCCAGCAGCTTGGATGGGCGGAGGGTAGGAGATACGCAGTATTTT
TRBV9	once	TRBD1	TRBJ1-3	CASSVSTDRLYTIYF	TGTGCCAGCAGCGTATCTACGGACAGGTTGTACACCATATATTTT
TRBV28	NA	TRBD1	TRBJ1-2	CASSLNPTGDYGYTF	TGTGCCAGCAGTTTGAACCCAACAGGGGATTATGGCTACACCTTC
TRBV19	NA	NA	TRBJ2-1	CASSGGTTRPYNEQFF	TGTGCCAGTAGTGGCGGGACCACACGCCCCTACAATGAGCAGTTCTTC
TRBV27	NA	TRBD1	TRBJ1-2	CASSLSGPGQGIYGYTF	TGTGCCAGCAGTCTATCAGGCCCGGGACAGGGGATCTATGGCTACACCTTC
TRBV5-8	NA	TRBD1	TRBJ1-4	CASSFTGGGFPNEKLFF	TGTGCCAGCAGCTTTACAGGGGGCGGCTTTCCTAATGAAAAACTGTTTTTT
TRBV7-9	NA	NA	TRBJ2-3	CASSLTAGSTDTQYF	TGTGCCAGCAGCTTAACGGCAGGGAGTACAGATACGCAGTATTTT
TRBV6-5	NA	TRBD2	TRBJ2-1	CASTPGLAETGEQFF	TGTGCCAGTACGCCGGGACTAGCGGAGACGGGTGAGCAGTTCTTC
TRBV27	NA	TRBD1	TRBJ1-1	CASKTGDTEAFF	TGTGCCAGCAAGACAGGGGACACTGAAGCTTTCTTT
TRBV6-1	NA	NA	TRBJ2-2	CASSEAYSGELFF	TGTGCCAGCAGTGAAGCGTACAGCGGGGAGCTGTTTTTT
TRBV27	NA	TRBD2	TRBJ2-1	CASSLFSTGTSRYNEQFF	TGTGCCAGCAGTTTATTTTCAACCGGGACTAGTCGCTACAATGAGCAGTTCTTC